Here is one T cell receptor beta chain with its context. The entry originates in a study of OX40 agonist ivuxolimab in advanced cancers. Sequencing was performed with immunoSEQ multiplex PCR; in TCRdb, only in-frame clones are kept and a portion is missing. The sample consists of some 19,000 clones, 72% of them appearing once. With V trimmed by 4 bases and J by 8 bases, 8 bases remained unmatched. This CDR3 is 14 amino acids long. Germline CDR1 reads SEHNR; CDR2 reads FQNEAQ (reference sequence). This receptor was obtained from an adult with an advanced solid tumor such as melanoma, head and neck, liver or kidney cancer. V usage is TRBV7-9 and J usage is TRBJ1-2, with 9 bases matching TRBD1. This specimen consisted of CD4+ or CD8+ T cells sorted from blood, obtained in a trial of the OX40 agonist ivuxolimab. CDR3 sequence reads: CASSSGQGITGYTF. The CDR3 coding sequence is TGTGCCAGCAGCTCGGGACAGGGAATTACGGGCTACACCTTC.